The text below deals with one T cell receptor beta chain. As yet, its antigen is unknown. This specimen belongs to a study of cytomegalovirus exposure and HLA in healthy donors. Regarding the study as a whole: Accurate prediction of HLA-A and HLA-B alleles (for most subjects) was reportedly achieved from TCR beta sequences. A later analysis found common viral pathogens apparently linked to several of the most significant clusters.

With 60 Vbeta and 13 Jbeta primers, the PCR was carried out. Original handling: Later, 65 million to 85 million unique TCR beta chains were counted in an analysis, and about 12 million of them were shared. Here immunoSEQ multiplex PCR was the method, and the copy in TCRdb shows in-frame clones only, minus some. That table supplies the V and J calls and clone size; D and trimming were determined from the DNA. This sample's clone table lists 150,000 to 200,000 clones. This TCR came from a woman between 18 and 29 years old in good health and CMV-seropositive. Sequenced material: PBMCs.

In nucleotides, the CDR3 is TGTGCCAGCAGTTATAGGGGGCACGGCACAGATACGCAGTATTTT. It specifies CASSYRGHGTDTQYF. V and J are TRBV6-5 and TRBJ2-3, with TRBD1 matching over 7 bases. V trimming: 3 bases; J trimming: 1 base; junction bases outside the gene matches: 4. The CDR3 is 15 amino acids. Germline V gene sequence: CDR1 MNHEY, CDR2 SVGAGI.